The 7 T cell receptor beta chains listed next were all sequenced from one sample in a study of T cells after yellow fever vaccination. TCRdb ran MiXCR on the 5' RACE reads and lists one entry per CDR3 protein. The data show 230,000 or so distinct CDR3 sequences, 6% to 8% seen once. The sample was CD4+ T cells sorted from PBMCs, taken on the day of the yellow fever booster vaccination. These receptor sequences come from a man aged 25 to 40 who received the YFV17D yellow fever vaccine.

In its sample, this clonotype was seen a few times. One end of the junction varies from germline; a read error may be responsible. The chain uses TRBV2 and TRBJ2-7; 9 nucleotides align to TRBD1. The CDR3 has 15 amino acids. The V gene's germline CDR1 is SNHLY and CDR2 FYNNEI. CDR3 region: CASNEQGAVSYEQYF. Here the CDR3 DNA reads TGTGCCAGCAATGAACAGGGGGCTGTCTCCTACGAGCAGTACTTC.

This sequence joins TRBV6-1 and TRBJ2-7, with 7 bases that match TRBD1. Germline trimming cut 4 bases from V and 3 bases from J; bases unmatched to any gene: 15. Germline assignment: CDR1 MNHNS and CDR2 SASEGT. The CDR3 loop spans 17 amino acids. DNA of the CDR3: TGTGCCAGCAGTGGTACCGGGACAGATAGACATATCTACGAGCAGTACTTC. Its translation: CASSGTGTDRHIYEQYF.

In its sample, this clonotype was seen a few times. The chain recombines TRBV20-1 with TRBJ2-1; TRBD2 aligns across 14 bases. The CDR3 is 15 amino acids. Looked up from germline, CDR1 is DFQATT and CDR2 is SNEGSKA (reference sequence). V was pared by 3 bases and J by 8 bases, with 6 bases of the junction left unmatched. The CDR3 DNA follows: TGCAGTGCTAGGGGACTAGCGGGAGCCCCCGATGAGCAGTTCTTC. This gives the protein CSARGLAGAPDEQFF.

This clonotype has at least ten counts. The V and J genes are TRBV20-1 and TRBJ2-5; 7 bases fit TRBD1. Germline trimming cut 1 base from V and 5 bases from J; bases unmatched to any gene: 4. The CDR3 has 13 residues. Germline V lookup: CDR1 DFQATT, CDR2 SNEGSKA (reference sequence). CDR3 in amino acids: CSARGTGRETQYF. The CDR3 DNA reads as TGCAGTGCTAGAGGGACAGGAAGGGAGACCCAGTACTTC.

In its sample, this clonotype was seen many times. The chain has TRBV12-3 or TRBV12-4 and TRBJ1-1; maybe TRBD1 (6 bases). Trimming removed 3 bases at V and 10 bases at J, with 12 bases between. This CDR3 is 12 amino acids long. The CDR3 sequence: CASSFGGLGAFF. CDR3 bases: TGTGCCAGCAGTTTTGGGGGGCTGGGAGCTTTCTTT.

This clonotype was found many times. This rearrangement joins TRBV7-2 to TRBJ2-5; D not resolved. Germline V gives CDR1 SGHTA, CDR2 FQGNSA. CDR3 length: 13 residues. The ends were cut back, 5 bases at V and 2 bases at J, with 9 bases in the middle. This CDR3 reads CASSLSRQETQYF. The CDR3 nucleotides are TGTGCCAGCAGCCTTAGCAGACAAGAGACCCAGTACTTC.

This clonotype was seen more than once but under ten times. The gene calls are TRBV5-5 and TRBJ2-2, with D perhaps TRBD2 (5 bases). The length of the CDR3 is 16 residues. Trimming removed 0 bases at V and 7 bases at J, with 16 bases between. Germline CDR1 is SGHKS and CDR2 is YYEKEE (reference sequence). The CDR3 loop reads CASSLGREIHLGELFF. As DNA, the CDR3 is TGTGCCAGCAGCTTGGGTCGGGAAATACACCTCGGGGAGCTGTTTTTT.